The rows below give T cell receptor beta chains drawn from one sample of a study of breast tumors, draining lymph nodes, adjacent tissues. From the multiplex PCR reads, TCRdb called clonotypes with MiXCR, one entry per CDR3 protein. The table has 150,000 to 200,000 distinct CDR3 sequences, roughly a third seen once; the top ten hold 4% to 5.5%. Sequencing was carried out using axillary lymph node tissue. Every receptor here comes from a female donor with breast cancer. Some clones in this sample may be carry-over from other donors' samples. The CDR3 runs from the conserved cysteine through the conserved F or W. D genes are given only for firm matches. Clone size, where shown, is once, few, many, or a class for clones that have expanded.

clone_size	j_call	d_call	v_call	cdr3_length	cdr3_aa	cdr3_nt
many	TRBJ2-3	TRBD2	TRBV6-5	14	CASRRLAAPDTQYF	TGTGCCAGCAGACGACTAGCGGCCCCAGATACGCAGTATTTT
many	TRBJ2-1	.	TRBV20-1	14	CSARVRGTDNEQFF	TGCAGTGCTAGAGTGCGGGGAACGGACAATGAGCAGTTCTTC
many	TRBJ2-1	.	TRBV11-3	12	CASSRVSDEQFF	TGTGCCAGCAGCCGGGTCTCGGATGAGCAGTTCTTC
.	TRBJ1-2	.	TRBV20-1	15	CSARRRTDSSYGYTF	TGCAGTGCTAGACGGCGCACAGATTCTTCCTATGGCTACACCTTC
few	TRBJ1-1	.	TRBV9	13	CASSAQGNTEAFF	TGTGCCAGCAGCGCCCAGGGGAACACTGAAGCTTTCTTT
many	TRBJ2-7	.	TRBV4-1	15	CASSQEWRSQGEQYF	TGCGCCAGCAGCCAAGAGTGGCGGAGTCAGGGGGAGCAGTACTTC
.	TRBJ1-3	.	TRBV25-1	15	CASSVVSPSGNTIYF	TGTGCCAGCAGTGTGGTCAGCCCCTCTGGAAACACCATATATTTT
many	TRBJ2-7	.	TRBV27	14	CASSLRIQGYEQYF	TGTGCCAGCAGTTTAAGGATCCAGGGGTACGAGCAGTACTTC
.	TRBJ1-1	.	TRBV4-2	15	CASSQGVGVSTEAFF	TGTGCCAGCAGCCAAGGGGTTGGGGTTTCCACTGAAGCTTTCTTT
.	TRBJ2-5	TRBD1	TRBV12-3/TRBV12-4	18	CASSSRSTGGASQETQYF	TGTGCCAGCAGTTCTAGGTCGACAGGGGGGGCTTCCCAAGAGACCCAGTACTTC
many	TRBJ2-7	.	TRBV6-2/TRBV6-3	13	CASSQTLAYEQYF	TGTGCCAGCAGTCAGACCCTAGCCTACGAGCAGTACTTC
medium-sized	TRBJ1-6	TRBD1	TRBV2	14	CASSGQGSNSPLHF	TGTGCCAGCAGTGGACAGGGGTCCAATTCACCCCTCCACTTT
many	TRBJ1-3	.	TRBV19	14	CASSFGTTGNTIYF	TGTGCCAGTAGTTTTGGGACAACTGGAAACACCATATATTTT
many	TRBJ2-4	.	TRBV5-1	14	CASSPGRGLDIQYF	TGCGCCAGCAGCCCGGGACGAGGGTTGGACATTCAGTACTTC
.	TRBJ1-5	.	TRBV29-1	13	CSVGGDPNQPQHF	TGCAGCGTTGGGGGGGACCCCAATCAGCCCCAGCATTTT
many	TRBJ1-6	.	TRBV7-2	12	CASSLWESPLHF	TGTGCCAGCAGCCTTTGGGAGTCACCCCTCCACTTT
.	TRBJ1-3	TRBD1	TRBV20-1	16	CSAQRTGAGNGYTIYF	TGCAGTGCTCAACGGACAGGGGCCGGGAATGGCTACACCATATATTTT
.	TRBJ1-5	.	TRBV7-2	13	CASSSRARQPQHF	TGTGCCAGCAGCTCGCGGGCCAGGCAGCCCCAGCATTTT
many	TRBJ1-2	.	TRBV6-5	14	CASSYTGTRYGYTF	TGTGCCAGCAGTTACACCGGGACAAGATATGGCTACACCTTC
.	TRBJ2-5	.	TRBV6-5	16	CASSHSRAGVQETQYF	TGTGCCAGCAGTCACTCGAGGGCAGGAGTACAAGAGACCCAGTACTTC
.	TRBJ1-4	TRBD1	TRBV19	14	CASIRDREFGKLFF	TGTGCCAGTATCCGGGACAGGGAATTTGGAAAACTGTTTTTT
many	TRBJ1-6	.	TRBV27	14	CASKGSSYNSPLHF	TGTGCCAGCAAGGGGAGCTCCTATAATTCACCCCTCCACTTT
many	TRBJ1-6	TRBD1	TRBV15	15	CATSPQGGLNSPLHF	TGTGCCACCAGCCCACAGGGGGGCCTGAATTCACCCCTCCACTTT
.	TRBJ2-1	TRBD2	TRBV6-4	16	CASSSLLARNYNEQFF	TGTGCCAGCAGTTCTTTACTAGCGAGGAACTACAATGAGCAGTTCTTC
many	TRBJ1-6	.	TRBV7-3	14	CASSLMTSNSPLHF	TGTGCCAGCAGCTTAATGACCTCTAATTCACCCCTCCACTTT
few	TRBJ1-1	.	TRBV29-1	14	CSVALSTGNTEAFF	TGCAGCGTTGCCCTCTCGACAGGGAACACTGAAGCTTTCTTT
many	TRBJ2-7	TRBD1	TRBV25-1	16	CASSDPGQGAWGEQYF	TGTGCCAGCAGTGATCCCGGACAGGGGGCGTGGGGCGAGCAGTACTTC
many	TRBJ2-1	.	TRBV27	15	CASSQGQGRADEQFF	TGTGCCAGTTCACAAGGGCAGGGAAGGGCCGATGAGCAGTTCTTC
many	TRBJ1-2	.	TRBV20-1	13	CSAWPSGGYGYTF	TGCAGTGCGTGGCCCTCTGGAGGTTATGGCTACACCTTC
.	TRBJ1-1	.	TRBV2	13	CASKVNYGTEAFF	TGTGCCAGCAAAGTGAACTATGGGACTGAAGCTTTCTTT
many	TRBJ1-6	TRBD1	TRBV6-5	16	CASSHSRRQGKSPLHF	TGTGCCAGCAGTCACTCGCGGCGACAGGGAAAATCACCCCTCCACTTT
many	TRBJ2-3	TRBD2	TRBV20-1	14	CSARLAGGANTQYF	TGCAGTGCTAGGCTAGCGGGGGGAGCTAATACGCAGTATTTT
many	TRBJ2-7	.	TRBV7-9	16	CASSPLVGAFFYEQYF	TGTGCCAGCAGCCCCCTGGTGGGAGCTTTTTTCTACGAGCAGTACTTC
many	TRBJ2-5	TRBD2	TRBV7-2	15	CASSLVGRGIETQYF	TGTGCCAGCAGCTTAGTAGGGCGGGGGATAGAGACCCAGTACTTC
many	TRBJ1-4	.	TRBV7-9	15	CASSATREINEKLFF	TGTGCCAGCAGCGCCACGAGGGAGATTAATGAAAAACTGTTTTTT
.	TRBJ1-3	.	TRBV10-3	15	CAIGKGGDSGNTIYF	TGTGCCATCGGTAAAGGGGGGGACTCTGGAAACACCATATATTTT
many	TRBJ2-7	TRBD1	TRBV28	17	CASRETGGASFRHEQYF	TGTGCCAGCAGAGAGACAGGGGGGGCTAGCTTTAGGCACGAGCAGTACTTC
.	TRBJ2-6	TRBD1	TRBV6-5	16	CASSRQGYSGANVLTF	TGTGCCAGCAGTAGACAGGGGTACTCTGGGGCCAACGTCCTGACTTTC
many	TRBJ2-7	.	TRBV6-6	15	CASSYLDTSPAEQYF	TGTGCCAGCAGTTACCTTGATACCAGCCCCGCCGAGCAGTACTTC
.	TRBJ2-7	TRBD2	TRBV6-1	16	CAGSGGELAGSYEQYF	TGTGCCGGCTCCGGGGGGGAGCTAGCGGGATCCTACGAGCAGTACTTC
many	TRBJ2-3	TRBD1	TRBV12-5	17	CASGLVGTGGLTDTQYF	TGTGCTAGTGGTTTGGTCGGGACAGGGGGCTTAACAGATACGCAGTATTTT
many	TRBJ2-1	.	TRBV11-2	12	CASSLVTNEQFF	TGTGCCAGCAGCCTTGTCACCAATGAGCAGTTCTTC
.	TRBJ1-4	.	TRBV10-3	18	CAITSGRGREATNEKLFF	TGTGCCATCACTAGCGGTCGAGGGAGGGAGGCAACTAATGAAAAACTGTTTTTT
many	TRBJ2-5	.	TRBV7-2	15	CASSFSGTYKETQYF	TGTGCCAGCAGCTTTAGTGGGACATACAAAGAGACCCAGTACTTC
.	TRBJ1-4	.	TRBV25-1	12	CASGLGGEKLFF	TGTGCCAGCGGCCTGGGAGGTGAAAAACTGTTTTTT
.	TRBJ2-7	TRBD1	TRBV15	17	CATSSLAVRAGGHEQYF	TGTGCCACCAGCAGCTTGGCCGTAAGGGCAGGGGGCCACGAGCAGTACTTC
.	TRBJ1-4	.	TRBV11-3	15	CASSPTGWSNEKLFF	TGTGCCAGCAGCCCCACGGGCTGGTCTAATGAAAAACTGTTTTTT
many	TRBJ1-5	TRBD1	TRBV6-1	16	CASSRNRGNGNQPQHF	TGTGCCAGCAGCAGAAACAGGGGGAATGGCAATCAGCCCCAGCATTTT
many	TRBJ2-1	TRBD2	TRBV7-6	17	CASSPASGGISENEQFF	TGTGCCAGCAGCCCGGCTAGCGGGGGGATCTCCGAGAATGAGCAGTTCTTC
many	TRBJ1-3	.	TRBV20-1	14	CSARLGEIGNTIYF	TGCAGTGCTCGCCTCGGGGAGATTGGAAACACCATATATTTT
many	TRBJ2-7	TRBD2	TRBV12-3/TRBV12-4	17	CASSGTSGRLSHYEQYF	TGTGCCAGCAGTGGGACTAGCGGGAGGCTTTCACACTACGAGCAGTACTTC
.	TRBJ1-2	.	TRBV29-1	12	CSVARGFYGYTF	TGCAGCGTTGCCAGGGGCTTCTATGGCTACACCTTC
.	TRBJ2-1	.	TRBV12-3/TRBV12-4	17	CASSLGRGQGGDNEQFF	TGTGCCAGCAGTTTGGGCAGGGGGCAGGGGGGGGACAATGAGCAGTTCTTC
.	TRBJ2-5	TRBD2	TRBV7-2	14	CASSFPTSGETQYF	TGTGCCAGCAGCTTCCCGACTAGCGGGGAGACCCAGTACTTC
many	TRBJ1-5	.	TRBV11-3	14	CASSLIHSNQPQHF	TGTGCCAGCAGCTTGATTCATAGCAATCAGCCCCAGCATTTT